The 19 T cell receptor beta chains in this list originate from one sample, sequenced in a study of identifying expanded T cells in peripheral blood. Sequencing used immunoSEQ multiplex PCR; TCRdb keeps in-frame clones, though not all of them. The sample has some 72,000 clones, about nine tenths seen once. The sample comprised blood. The origin of the receptors is a person aged 18 to 70 in good health.

The chain uses TRBV5-6 and TRBJ1-2, with D unclear. CDR1 is SGHDT and CDR2 is YYEEEE in the germline V gene. This CDR3 region has 14 residues. Between the trimmed V and J ends, which lost 6 bases and 5 bases, there was a span of 17 bases. This CDR3 reads CASTHETVLYGYTF. CDR3 nucleotide sequence: TGTGCCAGCACCCACGAGACCGTTCTTTATGGCTACACCTTC.

The chain combines TRBV29-1 with TRBJ2-3; possible D gene TRBD1, 6 bases. V was trimmed by 6 bases and J by 4 bases, leaving 20 bases between them. From germline, CDR1 is SQVTM and CDR2 ANQGSEA. The CDR3 is made up of 15 amino acids. CDR3 in amino acids: CSVGSGIQGPDTQYF. Here the CDR3 DNA reads TGCAGCGTCGGAAGTGGAATACAGGGACCAGATACGCAGTATTTT.

The chain couples TRBV14 to TRBJ2-4, with a possible D match to TRBD1 (6 bases). This CDR3 contains 15 residues. Germline-derived CDR1 and CDR2 are SGHDN and FVKESK. Trimming removed 0 bases at V and 4 bases at J, with 10 bases between. CDR3 coding DNA: TGTGCCAGCAGCCAAGAGGGTCAGGGGAAAAACATTCAGTACTTC. Translation: CASSQEGQGKNIQYF.

The chain carries TRBV18 and TRBJ2-3; TRBD1 aligns across 8 bases. Per the germline V gene, CDR1 is KGHSH and CDR2 is LQKENI. V shed 3 bases and J 4 bases; nucleotides not matched to a gene: 9. The CDR3 runs 16 residues. In nucleotides, the CDR3 is TGTGCCAGCTCACCCCTCCGGACAGGGATTTCAGATACGCAGTATTTT. It codes for CASSPLRTGISDTQYF.

V is TRBV30 and J is TRBJ2-1; D is unresolved. CDR3 size: 12 residues. Per germline, CDR1 GTSNPN and CDR2 SVGIG (reference sequence). V lost 3 bases and J lost 6, with 9 bases in between. CDR3 coding DNA: TGTGCCTGGAGCCGGCGCCCCAATGAGCAGTTCTTC. Amino acids: CAWSRRPNEQFF.

The chain carries TRBV5-1 and TRBJ2-3; 11 positions match TRBD2. CDR1 is SGHRS and CDR2 is YFSETQ in the germline V gene. J gave up 2 bases and V 1 base, and 3 bases lay outside the gene matches. CDR3 size: 16 residues. This CDR3 is CASSLKLAGDTDTQYF. The CDR3 region has the DNA TGCGCCAGCAGCTTGAAACTAGCGGGGGACACAGATACGCAGTATTTT.

The J gene is TRBJ2-7, the V gene TRBV10-3, with 9 bases matching TRBD1. CDR1 is ENHRY and CDR2 is SYGVKD in the germline V gene. This CDR3 is 14 amino acids long. V was clipped by 8 bases and J by 3 bases; unmatched bases: 8. As DNA, the CDR3 is TGTGCCATCGCAGCCGGGACAGGGATCTACGAGCAGTACTTC. As protein: CAIAAGTGIYEQYF.

This chain joins TRBV11-2 and TRBJ2-3; D remains ambiguous. CDR1 SGHAT and CDR2 FQNNGV come from the germline V gene. The V end lost 1 base, the J end lost 5 bases, and 4 bases lay between the germline ends. The CDR3 spans 12 residues. Here the CDR3 reads CASSLGGDTQYF. The DNA for the CDR3 is TGTGCCAGCAGCTTAGGGGGAGATACGCAGTATTTT.

Only one count was recorded for this clone. The chain carries TRBV27 and TRBJ2-7; 7 bases match TRBD1. This CDR3 is 16 amino acids long. V trimming: 5 bases; J trimming: 6 bases; junction bases outside the gene matches: 16. Germline lookup yields CDR1 MNHEY and CDR2 SMNVEV (reference sequence). In nucleotides, the CDR3 is TGTGCCAGCAGTCAAGACCTTGCAGGGGGAATCGGCGAGCAGTACTTC. It translates to CASSQDLAGGIGEQYF.

This chain links TRBV19 with TRBJ2-7, with D perhaps matching TRBD1 (5 bases). V gave up 3 bases and J gave up 1 base, with 7 bases separating them. This CDR3 is 13 amino acids long. From germline, CDR1 is LNHDA and CDR2 SQIVND (reference sequence). CDR3 residues: CASSIDSSYEQYF. The CDR3 DNA reads TGTGCCAGTAGTATCGACAGTTCCTACGAGCAGTACTTC.

CDR3 protein: CASSQGGNQPQHF. The CDR3 region has the DNA TGTGCCAGCAGCCAGGGGGGAAATCAGCCCCAGCATTTT. The rearrangement links TRBV16 to TRBJ1-5; tentative D call: TRBD1 (5 bases). V was clipped by 3 bases and J by 4 bases, with 7 bases between them. Germline values: CDR1 KGHSY, CDR2 FQNENV. The length of the CDR3 is 13 residues.

This clone has just a few counts. This sequence joins TRBV28 and TRBJ1-5, with D possibly being TRBD1 (5 bases). CDR3 length equals 14 residues. Germline-derived CDR1 and CDR2 are MDHEN and SYDVKM. The ends were cut back, 6 bases at V and 7 bases at J, with 16 bases in the middle. The CDR3 sequence: CASRSGTRFQPQHF. In DNA form, the CDR3 reads TGTGCCAGCAGATCCGGGACTCGATTCCAGCCCCAGCATTTT.

The rearrangement joins TRBV2 to TRBJ2-7; 12 bases line up with TRBD2. This CDR3 comprises 15 residues. J was trimmed by 0 bases and V by 5 bases; bases with no gene match: 2. Germline V gene lookup returns CDR1 SNHLY and CDR2 FYNNEI. For the CDR3, the DNA is TGTGCCAGCAGTACTAGCGGGGGGAGCTCCTACGAGCAGTACTTC. As protein: CASSTSGGSSYEQYF.

The rearrangement links TRBV10-3 to TRBJ2-1; TRBD2 aligns across 8 bases. The J segment lost 1 base and the V segment lost 5 bases, leaving 16 bases of the junction unmatched. CDR3 length equals 19 residues. Germline loops: CDR1 ENHRY, CDR2 SYGVKD. CDR3 nucleotide sequence: TGTGCCATCAGTCTAAAGATCACCGGGACTAGGGTATCCTACAATGAGCAGTTCTTC. Translated: CAISLKITGTRVSYNEQFF.

The chain links TRBV2 to TRBJ2-7; tentative D call: TRBD1 (5 bases). The CDR3 covers 12 residues. CDR1 and CDR2 from the germline V gene are SNHLY and FYNNEI. Trimming pared 7 bases from V and 7 bases from J, leaving 14 bases between. Here the CDR3 DNA reads TGTGCCAGCACCCAATCCCGACAGGAGCAGTACTTC. Its translation: CASTQSRQEQYF.

The genes are TRBV9 and TRBJ2-7; 9 nucleotides match TRBD1. Germline CDR1 SGDLS, CDR2 YYNGEE. This CDR3 is built from 15 residues. J was trimmed by 5 bases and V by 1 base; bases with no gene match: 7. The DNA of the CDR3 is TGTGCCAGCAGCGTAACGGGACAGGGATTCAACGAGCAGTACTTC. This gives the protein CASSVTGQGFNEQYF.

The chain links TRBV7-8 to TRBJ2-7; 7 positions agree with TRBD1. The CDR3 runs 12 residues. Germline lookup yields CDR1 SGHVS and CDR2 FQNEAQ. V lost 5 bases and J lost 6; bases outside the gene matches: 4. CDR3 protein: CASSTTGVEQYF. CDR3 in DNA: TGTGCCAGCAGCACAACAGGGGTCGAGCAGTACTTC.

V gene TRBV19 combines with J gene TRBJ1-1; TRBD1 is a possible D gene (5 bases). With 4 bases removed from V and 2 bases from J, the gap between germline ends came to 8 bases. The germline V gene encodes CDR1 LNHDA and CDR2 SQIVND (reference sequence). CDR3 length: 13 residues. The CDR3 here is CASSRGANTEAFF. The CDR3 DNA reads as TGTGCCAGTAGTAGAGGGGCAAACACTGAAGCTTTCTTT.

The rearrangement joins TRBV27 to TRBJ2-2; D might be TRBD2 (5 bases). Deletions cut 4 bases from V and 4 bases from J, with 10 bases between. The CDR3 is 14 amino acids. CDR1 is MNHEY and CDR2 is SMNVEV in the germline V gene (reference sequence). The CDR3 sequence is CASSSWAGTGELFF. CDR3 nucleotides: TGTGCCAGCAGTTCATGGGCGGGCACCGGGGAGCTGTTTTTT.